This entry concerns a single T cell receptor (beta chain). Naivety among CD8 cells was defined by CD45RO negativity and positive CCR7 selection, thereby excluding terminally differentiated effector memory CD45RA+ cells. V gave up 6 bases and J gave up 5 bases; unmatched junction bases: 13. The CDR3 totals 14 residues. Germline lookup yields CDR1 SQVTM and CDR2 ANQGSEA. Assay: immunoSEQ multiplex PCR; the TCRdb copy retains only in-frame clones and omits some. The data show around 2.1 million clones, around 93% seen once. These data originate in a study of shared clonotypes between healthy human individuals.

This clonotype was obtained from a man between 18 and 35 years old in good health. Some clones in this sample may be carry-over from other donors' samples. Sequencing was done on a sample of naive CD8+ T cells from PBMCs. The chain recombines TRBV29-1 with TRBJ2-7; TRBD2 aligns across 7 bases. The CDR3 DNA reads TGCAGCGTCGAGGGCGGGAGTAACCCCCACGAGCAGTACTTC. This codes for CSVEGGSNPHEQYF.